The 6 T cell receptor beta chains in this list originate from one sample, sequenced in a study of blood T cell repertoires in COVID-19. Data came from immunoSEQ multiplex PCR; TCRdb stores just in-frame clones and leaves some out. Among tens of thousands of clones listed, roughly four fifths were seen once. Source material: peripheral blood. The receptors here all came from a human donor in a cohort sampled during active COVID-19.

In its sample, this clone was seen a few times. This rearrangement joins TRBV5-1 to TRBJ1-3; weak D call: TRBD1 (6 bases). This CDR3 comprises 15 residues. Between the trimmed V and J ends, which lost 4 bases and 8 bases, there was a span of 19 bases. Per germline, CDR1 SGHRS and CDR2 YFSETQ. In nucleotides, the CDR3 is TGCGCCAGCAGCCAGGACAGTCCTGCTCTCCACACCATATATTTT. This codes for CASSQDSPALHTIYF.

The V call is TRBV11-3, the J call TRBJ1-2; 10 bases fit TRBD1. Germline loops: CDR1 SGHNT, CDR2 YENEEA. The CDR3 spans 13 residues. Trimming removed 5 bases from V and 6 bases from J; junction bases left unmatched: 3. For the CDR3, the DNA is TGTGCCAGCAGCCCAGGACAGGGGGATGGCTACACCTTC. Translation: CASSPGQGDGYTF.

The V call is TRBV18, the J call TRBJ2-7, with 7 bases matching TRBD2. Germline V gene lookup returns CDR1 KGHSH and CDR2 LQKENI. After removal of 5 bases from V and 6 bases from J, the junction contained 10 bases not matched to a gene. CDR3 length: 14 residues. CDR3 sequence reads: CASSSLAGRGEQYF. In nucleotides, the CDR3 is TGTGCCAGCTCATCCCTTGCAGGGAGGGGCGAGCAGTACTTC.

This clone was seen a few times. V and J are TRBV13 and TRBJ2-5; the match to TRBD1 covers 9 bases. Trimming cost V 0 bases and J 4 bases; bases outside gene matches: 3. This CDR3 contains 15 residues. Germline V lookup: CDR1 PRHDT, CDR2 FYEKMQ (reference sequence). CDR3: CASSLGVGQGETQYF. The CDR3 nucleotides are TGTGCCAGCAGCTTAGGCGTGGGACAGGGAGAGACCCAGTACTTC.

This chain joins TRBV4-1 and TRBJ2-2; possibly TRBD1 for D (6 bases). CDR3 size: 15 residues. Trimming shortened V by 1 base and J by 3 bases, and 9 bases separated the two germline ends. The germline gives CDR1 MGHRA, CDR2 YSYEKL. CDR3 bases: TGCGCCAGCAGCCAAGGCGCAGGGGACACCGGGGAGCTGTTTTTT. Residues: CASSQGAGDTGELFF.

The chain links TRBV2 to TRBJ1-5; unclear D gene. Trimming stripped 1 base from V and 5 bases from J, with 9 bases between. The CDR3 sequence is 14 residues long. Per the germline V gene, CDR1 is SNHLY and CDR2 is FYNNEI. CDR3: CASSEEGGHQPQHF. As DNA, the CDR3 is TGTGCCAGCAGTGAAGAGGGAGGGCATCAGCCCCAGCATTTT.